One T cell receptor (beta chain) is described in this entry. The antigen is not known. V was shortened by 1 base and J by 5 bases, with 5 bases between the two germline ends. The CDR3 totals 12 residues. Germline assignment: CDR1 SGHTA and CDR2 FQGNSA. The data are from a study of T cell responses to AZD1222 COVID-19 vaccine. Study outcomes and limitations: White British people made up most donors, females outnumbered males, and clonal diversity was possibly underestimated. After two AZD1222 doses, spike-specific TCR breadth and depth rose versus day 0. Variant regions that are unmutated are reportedly the target of nearly half of spike-specific TCRs.

The method was immunoSEQ multiplex PCR; TCRdb's version includes in-frame clones alone and lacks a portion of them. The repertoire has nearly 200,000 clones, over 85% of them found once; the top ten carry about 1%. Second doses at about 4 or about 12 weeks were pooled. The receptor comes from an adult who received the AZD1222 COVID-19 vaccine. This specimen consisted of peripheral blood, obtained 28 days after the second AZD1222 dose. This sequence joins TRBV7-2 and TRBJ2-5; D unclear. The CDR3 nucleotides are TGTGCCAGCAGCTTAGTTGTGGAGACCCAGTACTTC. It codes for CASSLVVETQYF.